The present T cell receptor (beta chain) was sequenced within a study of blood T cell repertoires in COVID-19. Study overall: The United States, Italy and Spain were the sources of the acute and convalescent COVID-19 samples. PBMCs, B-cell-depleted T cells, or T cells were the source of the cDNA or gDNA that made up the material.

Germline V gene data show CDR1 as MNHEY and CDR2 as SVGAGI. This CDR3 is 16 amino acids long. The junction had 3 bases not matched to a gene; V was cut back by 2 bases and J by 0 bases. This clone was seen once. Profiling relied on immunoSEQ multiplex PCR, and the TCRdb table lists in-frame clones only, not all of them. The sample holds over 150,000 clones, approximately 91% seen once. V is TRBV6-5 and J is TRBJ2-7, with TRBD2 identical over 11 bases. The specimen sequenced was peripheral blood. The TCR originated in a man in his forties or fifties with acute or convalescent COVID-19. Here the CDR3 reads CASSYQTSGTSYEQYV. The CDR3 coding sequence is TGTGCCAGCAGTTACCAGACTAGCGGGACCTCCTACGAGCAGTACGTC.